This TCR beta chain was found in a study of early T cells in non-severe SARS-CoV-2 infection. MiXCR, applied by TCRdb to the 5' RACE reads, yields one record per CDR3 protein. The repertoire holds over 55,000 distinct CDR3 sequences, with around 12% as singletons. This clonotype was seen at least ten times. CDR1 is MGHRA and CDR2 is YSYEKL in the germline V gene. This CDR3 is 14 amino acids long. V lost 3 bases and J lost 3, with 9 bases in between. The sequence was collected from an adult who was a healthcare worker with PCR-confirmed SARS-CoV-2 infection or an uninfected control (not recorded which). The gene calls are TRBV4-1 and TRBJ2-1; D is possibly TRBD1 (5 bases). Source material: whole blood. The chain's CDR3 is CASSHTDNYNEQFF. The CDR3 region has the DNA TGCGCCAGCAGCCATACGGACAACTACAATGAGCAGTTCTTC.